This T cell receptor beta chain derives from a study of shared clonotypes between healthy human individuals. It was across several immunoSEQ plates that each subset's genomic DNA was evenly split. Produced via immunoSEQ multiplex PCR; TCRdb's table is partial and in-frame only. The table shows about 2,500,000 clones, with more than 90% occurring only once. V lost 3 bases, J lost 0 bases, and 12 bases lay in between. The CDR3 contains 15 residues. Germline CDR1 SNHLY, CDR2 FYNNEI. The chain has TRBV2 and TRBJ2-7; D not resolved. This sequence was found in a man between 18 and 29 years old in good health. The sequenced material came from naive CD4+ T cells sorted from blood. Subset noted: CD45RA+ positively selected. CDR3 loop: CASSDLARSSYEQYF. The CDR3 DNA sequence: TGTGCCAGCAGTGATTTGGCGCGTAGCTCCTACGAGCAGTACTTC.